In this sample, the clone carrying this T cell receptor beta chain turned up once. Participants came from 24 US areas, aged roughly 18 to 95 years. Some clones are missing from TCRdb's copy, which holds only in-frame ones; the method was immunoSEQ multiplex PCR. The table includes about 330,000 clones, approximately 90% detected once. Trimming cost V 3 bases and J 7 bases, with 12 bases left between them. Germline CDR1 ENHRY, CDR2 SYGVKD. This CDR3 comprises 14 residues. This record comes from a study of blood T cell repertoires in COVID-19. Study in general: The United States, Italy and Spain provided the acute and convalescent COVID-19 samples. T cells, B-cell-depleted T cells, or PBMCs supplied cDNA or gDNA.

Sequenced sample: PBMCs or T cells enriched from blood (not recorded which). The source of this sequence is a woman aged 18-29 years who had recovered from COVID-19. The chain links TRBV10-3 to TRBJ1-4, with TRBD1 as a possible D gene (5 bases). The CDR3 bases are TGTGCCATCAGTGAAATGGTCGGGGGTGAAAAACTGTTTTTT. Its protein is CAISEMVGGEKLFF.